Sequencing of this TCR beta chain was carried out in a study of CD8 T cells in ankylosing spondylitis. The V segment lost 6 bases and the J segment 4 bases; nucleotides outside the gene matches: 6. CDR3 size: 15 residues. TCRdb recomputed calls from the 5' RACE reads with MiXCR, one row per CDR3 protein. The sample contains more than 25,000 distinct CDR3 sequences, about 14% of which appear only once. A few counts support this clonotype. Sequencing was done on a sample of blood. This TCR derives from a male donor with ankylosing spondylitis or in good health (not recorded which). The chain has TRBV12-3 or TRBV12-4 and TRBJ2-1, with 10 bases fitting TRBD2. The CDR3 DNA follows: TGTGCCAGCAGGACAGCGGGAGGGATATACAATGAGCAGTTCTTC. Amino acid sequence: CASRTAGGIYNEQFF.